Listed here are 2 T cell receptor beta chains from one sample, sequenced in a study of neoadjuvant nivolumab and ipilimumab in lung cancer (dated by TCRdb to 2020 to 2022). The library was prepared using the immunoSEQ multiplex PCR assay. TCRdb took this table from immuneACCESS and kept in-frame rearrangements with V and J called. Such tables lack part of the clones; where checked against another copy, unresolved V genes explain under half of the gap, and the rest is unexplained. The sample has approximately 9,000 clones on record, nearly 85% of them singletons. The ten largest clones add up to 8% of the sample. The time point label on this specimen signifies: at surgical resection after neoadjuvant nivolumab +/- ipilimumab. Source: tumor tissue, taken after neoadjuvant nivolumab, alone or with ipilimumab, at or shortly before surgery. Source of these receptors: an adult with non-small cell lung cancer.

The chain has TRBV6-1 and TRBJ1-1; tentative D call: TRBD1 (5 bases). The CDR3 is made up of 13 amino acids. V was cut by 6 bases and J by 1 base, with 9 bases left in between. Germline V lookup: CDR1 MNHNS, CDR2 SASEGT. As DNA, the CDR3 is TGTGCCAGCAGCCAGGGTCAGAACACTGAAGCTTTCTTT. Encoded protein: CASSQGQNTEAFF.

CDR3 in amino acids: CASSYRDATDEQYF. CDR3 sequence (DNA): TGTGCCAGCAGTTACAGGGACGCCACCGACGAGCAGTACTTC. The V gene is TRBV6-5, the J gene TRBJ2-7; D assignment may be TRBD1 or TRBD2 (5 bases each). With 2 bases removed from V and 5 bases from J, the gap between germline ends came to 13 bases. Germline loops: CDR1 MNHEY, CDR2 SVGAGI. The CDR3 has 14 residues.